These 24 T cell receptor beta chains were sequenced from one sample in a study of shared clonotypes between healthy human individuals. Data came from immunoSEQ multiplex PCR; TCRdb stores just in-frame clones and leaves some out. The data contain hundreds of thousands of clones, 85% to 95% of them singletons. Naive CD8 cells lacked CD45RO and underwent positive selection for CCR7, leaving out terminally differentiated effector memory CD45RA+ cells. The source material was naive CD8+ T cells sorted from blood. These receptors were collected from a woman in her twenties or thirties in good health.

The chain couples TRBV5-4 to TRBJ2-7; D is possibly TRBD2 (6 bases). Germline V gene sequence: CDR1 SGHNT, CDR2 YYREEE (reference sequence). This CDR3 has 12 amino acids. Trimming took off 2 bases at V and 7 bases at J, with 10 bases between the two ends. The CDR3 sequence is CASSFQGLEQYF. As DNA, the CDR3 is TGTGCCAGCAGCTTTCAGGGACTGGAGCAGTACTTC.

This rearrangement joins TRBV7-3 to TRBJ1-2; no clear D gene. V lost 3 bases and J lost 0, with 5 bases in between. This CDR3 comprises 13 residues. Germline loops: CDR1 SGHTA, CDR2 FQGTGA. The chain's CDR3 is CASSFDTNYGYTF. The CDR3 DNA is TGTGCCAGCAGCTTTGACACTAACTATGGCTACACCTTC. The full variable domain, in which reference TRBV7-3 and TRBJ1-2 provide the parts outside the CDR3, is GAGVSQTPSNKVTEKGKYVELRCDPISGHTALYWYRQSLGQGPEFLIYFQGTGAADDSGLPNDRFFAVRPEGSVSTLKIQRTERGDSAVYLCASSFDTNYGYTFGSGTRLTVV.

This chain joins TRBV28 and TRBJ2-5, with 9 bases that match TRBD1. CDR1 is MDHEN and CDR2 is SYDVKM in the germline V gene. V lost 7 bases to trimming and J lost 5 bases; unmatched junction nucleotides: 8. The CDR3 has 14 amino acids. The CDR3 loop is CASKPTGGGETQYF. The CDR3 DNA reads TGTGCCAGCAAACCTACAGGGGGCGGTGAGACCCAGTACTTC.

This chain joins TRBV4-1 and TRBJ2-1; 7 bases align to TRBD2. This CDR3 has 16 amino acids. The junction had 8 bases not matched to a gene; V was cut back by 1 base and J by 5 bases. Germline V CDR1 and CDR2: MGHRA, YSYEKL. Here the CDR3 DNA reads TGCGCCAGCAGCCAAGTAACGGGAGGCCGTGACAATGAGCAGTTCTTC. Translated, it gives CASSQVTGGRDNEQFF.

V is TRBV27 and J is TRBJ1-6; no clear D. Trimming cost V 2 bases and J 13 bases, with 12 bases left between them. Germline CDR1 MNHEY, CDR2 SMNVEV (reference sequence). The CDR3 runs to 13 residues. CDR3 amino acids: CASSLRPGQPLHF. CDR3 sequence (DNA): TGTGCCAGCAGTTTACGCCCAGGTCAGCCCCTCCACTTT.

A word on this clone: Other DNA sequences within the sample encode an identical CDR3. The V gene is TRBV28, the J gene TRBJ2-7; TRBD2 might be the D (6 bases). The CDR3 has 13 amino acids. Germline V gives CDR1 MDHEN, CDR2 SYDVKM. Trimming shortened V by 3 bases and J by 1 base, and 7 bases separated the two germline ends. CDR3 sequence reads: CASSFGGSYEQYF. CDR3 sequence (DNA): TGTGCCAGCAGTTTTGGGGGGTCCTACGAGCAGTACTTC.

About this clone itself: Within the sample, other DNA sequences also encode this same CDR3. The chain joins TRBV27 to TRBJ2-3; D unclear. Germline V gene data show CDR1 as MNHEY and CDR2 as SMNVEV (reference sequence). CDR3 length: 14 residues. Trimming left V 1 base short and J 0 bases short, with 5 bases between. CDR3: CASSLYGSTDTQYF. Here the CDR3 DNA reads TGTGCCAGCAGTTTATACGGGAGCACAGATACGCAGTATTTT.

CDR3 coding DNA: TGTGCCAGCAGCAAAGAACCTTTGGACAGGCTGGACGAGCAGTACTTC. Its translation is CASSKEPLDRLDEQYF. The V call is TRBV11-2, the J call TRBJ2-7; 7 nucleotides match TRBD1. The ends lost 5 bases at V and 5 bases at J; junction bases unmatched: 15. CDR3 length: 16 residues. CDR1 and CDR2 (germline): SGHAT, FQNNGV. Supplemented by reference TRBV11-2 and TRBJ2-7, the full variable domain reads EAGVAQSPRYKIIEKRQSVAFWCNPISGHATLYWYQQILGQGPKLLIQFQNNGVVDDSQLPKDRFSAERLKGVDSTLKIQPAKLEDSAVYLCASSKEPLDRLDEQYFGPGTRLTVT.

This clone was picked up one time. This sequence joins TRBV21-1 and TRBJ1-4. TRBV21-1 is recorded as a pseudogene. The CDR3 has 15 amino acids. CDR3 amino acids: CASSKFTGWNEKLFF. The CDR3 nucleotides are TGTGCCAGCAGCAAATTTACGGGGTGGAATGAAAAACTGTTTTTT.

This clone was observed once. The V and J genes are TRBV27 and TRBJ2-6; D gene uncertain. CDR1 is MNHEY and CDR2 is SMNVEV in the germline V gene (reference sequence). The CDR3 spans 16 residues. V gave up 1 base and J gave up 0 bases, with 7 bases separating them. CDR3 nucleotide sequence: TGTGCCAGCAGTTTATTCTTCAACTCTGGGGCCAACGTCCTGACTTTC. Residues: CASSLFFNSGANVLTF.

This clone was recorded a few times. The gene calls are TRBV27 and TRBJ2-7, with 7 bases lining up with TRBD1. Germline loops: CDR1 MNHEY, CDR2 SMNVEV (reference sequence). The V and J ends lost 6 bases and 2 bases, in that order; junction bases with no gene match: 4. This CDR3 spans 13 amino acids. This CDR3 reads CASSQGVAYEQYF. Here the CDR3 DNA reads TGTGCCAGCAGCCAGGGGGTCGCCTACGAGCAGTACTTC.

This clone has only a few counts. The J gene is TRBJ2-7, the V gene TRBV7-9; D remains ambiguous. The CDR3 extends over 14 amino acids. With 2 bases removed from V and 5 bases from J, the gap between germline ends came to 13 bases. Germline V gene data show CDR1 as SEHNR and CDR2 as FQNEAQ (reference sequence). The CDR3 protein is CASSLKGIPDEQYF. CDR3 sequence (DNA): TGTGCCAGCAGCTTAAAAGGGATTCCAGACGAGCAGTACTTC.

The chain carries TRBV11-3 and TRBJ2-7, with 8 positions matching TRBD2. The germline gives CDR1 SGHNT, CDR2 YENEEA. V lost 6 bases, J lost 3 bases, and 4 bases stayed unmatched. This CDR3 region has 13 residues. In nucleotides, the CDR3 is TGTGCCAGCAGTCCGAGCGGGAGCTACGAGCAGTACTTC. Its protein product is CASSPSGSYEQYF.

The rearrangement uses TRBV11-3 and TRBJ2-1; 13 bases align to TRBD2. The germline CDR1 and CDR2 sequences are SGHNT and YENEEA. The CDR3 contains 16 residues. The V segment lost 4 bases and the J segment 4 bases; nucleotides outside the gene matches: 4. CDR3: CASSSSLAGGYNEQFF. In nucleotides, the CDR3 is TGTGCCAGCAGCTCCTCACTAGCGGGAGGGTACAATGAGCAGTTCTTC.

The chain links TRBV5-6 to TRBJ2-7; the match to TRBD2 covers 12 bases. The V segment lost 0 bases and the J segment 3 bases; nucleotides outside the gene matches: 7. The CDR3 totals 17 residues. Germline loops: CDR1 SGHDT, CDR2 YYEEEE. Here the CDR3 reads CASSLGLAGAAIYEQYF. Written as DNA, the CDR3 is TGTGCCAGCAGCTTGGGACTAGCGGGAGCGGCGATCTACGAGCAGTACTTC. The full variable domain, rest sourced from reference TRBV5-6 and TRBJ2-7, is DAGVTQSPTHLIKTRGQQVTLRCSPKSGHDTVSWYQQALGQGPQFIFQYYEEEERQRGNFPDRFSGHQFPNYSSELNVNALLLGDSALYLCASSLGLAGAAIYEQYFGPGTRLTVT.

The V call is TRBV7-6, the J call TRBJ2-7, with a weak D call TRBD2 (6 bases). Looked up from germline, CDR1 is SGHVS and CDR2 is FNYEAQ. The CDR3 length is 15 residues. Trimming removed 5 bases from V and 1 base from J, with 15 bases in between. The CDR3 region is CASSPLGGRSYEQYF. For the CDR3, the DNA is TGTGCCAGCAGCCCCTTGGGGGGTAGATCCTACGAGCAGTACTTC.

This sequence joins TRBV28 and TRBJ2-7; 7 bases map to TRBD2. J was trimmed by 0 bases and V by 4 bases; bases with no gene match: 6. The CDR3 extends over 15 amino acids. CDR1 is MDHEN, CDR2 SYDVKM, per germline. DNA for the CDR3: TGTGCCAGCAGTTCTCTAGCGGCCCTCTCCTACGAGCAGTACTTC. It yields the protein CASSSLAALSYEQYF.

This clone was counted a few times. The chain combines TRBV5-4 with TRBJ2-7, with D possibly TRBD2 on 5 matching bases. The CDR3 runs 16 residues. CDR1 and CDR2 from the germline V gene are SGHNT and YYREEE (reference sequence). The V end lost 0 bases, the J end lost 3 bases, and 16 bases lay between the germline ends. DNA of the CDR3: TGTGCCAGCAGCTTGGACCCTTACGCAGAGGGCTACGAGCAGTACTTC. Its protein is CASSLDPYAEGYEQYF. Supplemented by reference TRBV5-4 and TRBJ2-7, the full variable domain reads ETGVTQSPTHLIKTRGQQVTLRCSSQSGHNTVSWYQQALGQGPQFIFQYYREEENGRGNFPPRFSGLQFPNYSSELNVNALELDDSALYLCASSLDPYAEGYEQYFGPGTRLTVT.

This rearrangement joins TRBV5-1 to TRBJ2-7; D is possibly TRBD2 (5 bases). V was clipped by 9 bases and J by 1 base, with 17 bases between them. From germline, CDR1 is SGHRS and CDR2 YFSETQ. CDR3 length equals 14 residues. The CDR3 DNA reads as TGCGCCACCCCCCCGGACTGGGGATCCTACGAGCAGTACTTC. This codes for CATPPDWGSYEQYF.

This sequence joins TRBV2 and TRBJ1-1; D is ambiguous. The CDR3 spans 15 residues. V was shortened by 0 bases and J by 3 bases, with 11 bases between the two germline ends. Per the germline V gene, CDR1 is SNHLY and CDR2 is FYNNEI. CDR3 DNA sequence: TGTGCCAGCAGTGAAGCGCTTGCGCAATACACTGAAGCTTTCTTT. As protein: CASSEALAQYTEAFF.

The J gene is TRBJ2-2, the V gene TRBV10-1; no reliable D call. Germline V gene sequence: CDR1 WNHNN, CDR2 SYGVQD (reference sequence). The CDR3 has 14 amino acids. V dropped 1 base and J dropped 4 bases, with 7 bases sitting between them. The CDR3 sequence: CASSEYRITGELFF. The CDR3, as DNA: TGCGCCAGCAGTGAGTACCGAATCACCGGGGAGCTGTTTTTT.

The rearrangement links TRBV9 to TRBJ2-1, with 10 nucleotides matching TRBD2. Germline CDR1 and CDR2: SGDLS and YYNGEE. The CDR3 consists of 18 residues. After removal of 0 bases from V and 7 bases from J, the junction contained 13 bases not matched to a gene. CDR3 bases: TGTGCCAGCAGCGTAGCGAGTGGAGCGGGAGGGCTGGGGAATGAGCAGTTCTTC. It translates to CASSVASGAGGLGNEQFF. Using reference TRBV9 and TRBJ2-1 for the parts outside the CDR3, the full variable domain is DSGVTQTPKHLITATGQRVTLRCSPRSGDLSVYWYQQSLDQGLQFLIQYYNGEERAKGNILERFSAQQFPDLHSELNLSSLELGDSALYFCASSVASGAGGLGNEQFFGPGTRLTVL.

The chain combines TRBV9 with TRBJ2-7; D may match TRBD1 or TRBD2 (5 bases each). There are 13 residues in the CDR3. The V gene's germline CDR1 is SGDLS and CDR2 YYNGEE. The V end lost 4 bases, the J end lost 7 bases, and 15 bases lay between the germline ends. The CDR3 spells CASSPGTLMEQYF. Written as DNA, the CDR3 is TGTGCCAGCAGCCCCGGGACCCTGATGGAGCAGTACTTC.

The chain is built from TRBV11-2 and TRBJ1-1, with a possible D match to TRBD1 (6 bases). Trimming removed 5 bases from V and 5 bases from J, with 15 bases in between. The CDR3 is made up of 14 amino acids. Germline CDR1 reads SGHAT; CDR2 reads FQNNGV. The CDR3 region has the DNA TGTGCCAGCAGCCAATCCAGGGGCCTGACTGAAGCTTTCTTT. As protein: CASSQSRGLTEAFF.